This TCR beta chain was identified during a study of blood T cell repertoires in COVID-19. The table came from immunoSEQ multiplex PCR; TCRdb's copy has only in-frame clones and leaves some out. In the table there are roughly 57,000 clones, more than 90% of which are singletons. The CDR3 length is 16 residues. CDR1 and CDR2 from the germline V gene are LNHDA and SQIVND (reference sequence). The V end lost 3 bases, the J end lost 2 bases, and 16 bases lay between the germline ends. The sequence was collected from a human donor in a cohort sampled during active COVID-19. The chain couples TRBV19 to TRBJ1-1; D is unclear. The sequencing input was peripheral blood. The CDR3, as DNA: TGTGCCAGTAGTATTGAGAGTAGTGCTAAAAACACTGAAGCTTTCTTT. Its translation: CASSIESSAKNTEAFF.